This TCR beta chain was obtained from a study of shared clonotypes between healthy human individuals. Study-level information: The donor pool was made up of a couple of women and a few men aged 18 to 49. Whole-study results and caveats: Sequencing depth was predicted to influence how clonotypes are shared among donors. Clonotypes that were shared across four donors made up roughly 5% of naive CD4 clonotypes.

Worth noting for this clone: Its cognate antigen is unknown.

Germline V gene lookup returns CDR1 WNHNN and CDR2 SYGVQD (reference sequence). Trimming pared 0 bases from V and 1 base from J, leaving 7 bases between. The CDR3 has 14 amino acids. Assay: immunoSEQ multiplex PCR; the TCRdb copy retains only in-frame clones and omits some. This table has roughly 650,000 clones, roughly 97% appearing once. Each donor was a Caucasian adult residing in Nashville, Tennessee. Sequenced: naive CD4+ T cells sorted from blood. Subset of the sample: CD45RA+ positively selected. The clonotype originates from a young woman in good health. V and J are TRBV10-1 and TRBJ2-7, with a tentative D call TRBD2 (5 bases). The CDR3 bases are TGCGCCAGCAGTGAGTCGATAGCGTCCTACGAGCAGTACTTC. Translation: CASSESIASYEQYF.